The rows below give T cell receptor beta chains drawn from one sample of a study of blood T cell repertoires in COVID-19. Repertoires were generated with immunoSEQ multiplex PCR, while TCRdb's copy carries only in-frame clones and drops some. The sample includes approximately 220,000 clones, around 85% of them seen just once. Sequencing was performed on PBMCs or T cells enriched from blood (not recorded which). The receptors derive from a woman aged 40 to 50 with acute COVID-19. CDR3s include the opening cysteine and the closing phenylalanine or tryptophan. D genes are given only for firm matches. Not all rows give a size; the values are once, few, many and, for expanded clones, a class.

13	-	-	TRBV2	TRBJ1-2	CASSGRGNYGYTF	TGTGCCAGCAGTGGGAGGGGCAACTATGGCTACACCTTC
12	-	-	TRBV18	TRBJ2-3	CASSGGTDTQYF	TGTGCCAGCTCAGGGGGGACAGATACGCAGTATTTT
15	once	-	TRBV24-1	TRBJ1-5	CAARRTGSLNQPQHF	TGTGCCGCCCGACGTACAGGCTCTCTCAATCAGCCCCAGCATTTT
15	-	TRBD1	TRBV7-3	TRBJ1-1	CASSLLGTENTEAFF	TGTGCCAGCAGCTTACTCGGGACAGAGAACACTGAAGCTTTCTTT
15	-	-	TRBV27	TRBJ1-5	CASRGGEHSNQPQHF	TGTGCCAGCCGAGGCGGGGAACATAGCAATCAGCCCCAGCATTTT
12	-	-	TRBV28	TRBJ1-4	CASSEGSEKLFF	TGTGCCAGCAGTGAGGGTAGCGAAAAACTGTTTTTT
14	-	-	TRBV3-1/TRBV3-2	TRBJ2-7	CASSQVGASYEQYF	TGTGCCAGCAGCCAAGTAGGGGCCTCCTACGAGCAGTACTTC
18	-	-	TRBV20-1	TRBJ2-7	CSASYDRGPSGSLNEQYF	TGCAGTGCTAGTTACGACAGGGGGCCTAGCGGGAGTCTAAACGAGCAGTACTTC
14	-	-	TRBV19	TRBJ1-2	CASTLGTYSTGYTF	TGTGCCAGCACCCTTGGGACTTACTCGACTGGCTACACCTTC
16	-	TRBD2	TRBV6-1	TRBJ2-7	CASSEGRGLAGDEQYF	TGTGCCAGCAGTGAAGGGAGGGGACTAGCGGGAGACGAGCAGTACTTC
14	-	TRBD1	TRBV7-3	TRBJ2-7	CASSSTGAMGEQYF	TGTGCCAGCAGCTCGACAGGGGCGATGGGGGAGCAGTACTTC
18	-	TRBD2	TRBV4-2	TRBJ2-2	CASSQDIFSGGSPGELFF	TGTGCCAGCAGCCAAGATATATTTAGCGGGGGATCGCCCGGGGAGCTGTTTTTT
15	-	TRBD1	TRBV10-3	TRBJ2-7	CAIRSNQGAQYEQYF	TGTGCCATCAGAAGCAACCAGGGGGCGCAATACGAGCAGTACTTC
14	-	TRBD1	TRBV6-2/TRBV6-3	TRBJ1-1	CASTPRQGQTEAFF	TGTGCCAGCACCCCGCGACAGGGTCAAACTGAAGCTTTCTTT
16	-	-	TRBV7-2	TRBJ2-6	CASPPYLQSGANVLTF	TGTGCCAGCCCGCCTTACCTTCAGTCTGGGGCCAACGTCCTGACTTTC
13	-	-	TRBV5-1	TRBJ1-2	CASRPGKDYGYTF	TGCGCCAGCAGGCCAGGGAAAGACTATGGCTACACCTTC
15	-	-	TRBV19	TRBJ1-1	CASSIMGTLNTEAFF	TGTGCCAGTAGTATTATGGGGACTTTGAACACTGAAGCTTTCTTT
13	-	-	TRBV4-1	TRBJ1-1	CASSHPPGTEAFF	TGCGCCAGCAGCCACCCACCCGGCACTGAAGCTTTCTTT
18	-	-	TRBV5-5	TRBJ1-4	CASSDPQGLGATNEKLFF	TGTGCCAGCAGCGACCCCCAGGGTTTGGGTGCAACTAATGAAAAACTGTTTTTT
12	-	-	TRBV30	TRBJ1-6	CAWSDNLSPLHF	TGTGCCTGGAGTGATAATCTTTCACCCCTCCACTTT